The 9 T cell receptor beta chains reported below all come from one sample, sequenced in a study of T cells in Graves' hyperthyroidism and ophthalmopathy. RNA transcripts provided the source from which TCR beta CDR3 regions were amplified. First-round RT-PCR of the TCR CDR3 relied on the HTBI primer set. TCRdb reprocessed the multiplex PCR reads via MiXCR and lists one record per CDR3 protein. The data show about 590,000 distinct CDR3 sequences, around 14% seen once. Sequenced material: blood. The receptors originated from a woman under 30 with Graves' ophthalmopathy.

This clonotype was seen at least ten times. The rearrangement joins TRBV19 to TRBJ1-2; 9 bases agree with TRBD1. Germline loops: CDR1 LNHDA, CDR2 SQIVND (reference sequence). This CDR3 region has 17 residues. The J segment lost 5 bases and the V segment lost 4 bases, leaving 14 bases of the junction unmatched. The CDR3 protein is CASSRSGPATGGYGYTF. DNA for the CDR3: TGTGCCAGTAGTAGGTCCGGTCCAGCGACAGGGGGTTATGGCTACACCTTC.

This clonotype was recorded many times. The V gene is TRBV7-9, the J gene TRBJ2-1; 11 nucleotides line up with TRBD2. V lost 5 bases to trimming and J lost 11 bases; unmatched junction nucleotides: 11. The CDR3 covers 15 residues. Germline CDR1 and CDR2: SEHNR and FQNEAQ (reference sequence). This CDR3 reads CASSATSGSFPKQFF. CDR3 bases: TGTGCCAGCAGCGCAACTAGCGGGAGCTTCCCGAAGCAGTTCTTC.

This clonotype was observed a handful of times. This chain connects TRBV10-3 to TRBJ2-2; TRBD1 or TRBD2 may be the D gene (5 bases each). Per germline, CDR1 ENHRY and CDR2 SYGVKD. This CDR3 region has 13 residues. Between the trimmed V and J ends, which lost 10 bases and 5 bases, there was a span of 14 bases. CDR3 sequence: CATGPRETGELFF. For the CDR3, the DNA is TGTGCCACGGGGCCCAGGGAGACCGGGGAGCTGTTTTTT.

This clonotype was seen once. This may be a read error, as it is one base from a much larger clone. The chain is built from TRBV6-1 and TRBJ1-2; D is undetermined. This CDR3 comprises 14 residues. CDR1 MNHNS and CDR2 SASEGT come from the germline V gene. CDR3 sequence: CASSFAQPMDGHTF. The CDR3, as DNA: TGTGCCAGCAGCTTTGCACAACCGATGGATGGCCACACCTTC.

This clonotype showed up many times. This rearrangement joins TRBV20-1 to TRBJ1-6; D might be TRBD1 (6 bases). The CDR3 is 14 residues long. Trimming shortened V by 0 bases and J by 5 bases, and 8 bases separated the two germline ends. Germline CDR1 and CDR2: DFQATT and SNEGSKA (reference sequence). The CDR3 nucleotides read TGCAGTGCTAGAGAGAGGGGGAATAATTCACCCCTCCACTTT. As protein: CSARERGNNSPLHF.

The V gene is TRBV4-1, the J gene TRBJ2-4; D not certain. The V end was cut by 0 bases, the J end by 7 bases, with 10 bases between. The CDR3 is 14 amino acids. Germline lookup yields CDR1 MGHRA and CDR2 YSYEKL. CDR3: CASSQDSLGNIQYF. The CDR3 nucleotides read TGCGCCAGCAGCCAAGATTCTCTGGGGAACATTCAGTACTTC.

This chain links TRBV6-1 with TRBJ1-6; D might be TRBD1 (5 bases). V was cut by 7 bases and J by 0 bases, with 10 bases left in between. CDR3 length: 15 amino acids. The germline CDR1 and CDR2 sequences are MNHNS and SASEGT. CDR3 in amino acids: CASNSGSSYNSPLHF. In DNA, the CDR3 is TGTGCCAGCAATTCAGGGAGCTCCTATAATTCACCCCTCCACTTT.

The chain is built from TRBV28 and TRBJ2-7; tentative D call: TRBD2 (6 bases). Trimming shortened V by 4 bases and J by 3 bases, and 13 bases separated the two germline ends. The CDR3 is 14 residues long. Germline lookup yields CDR1 MDHEN and CDR2 SYDVKM. CDR3 in amino acids: CASSSLGEDYEQYF. The CDR3 bases are TGTGCCAGCAGTTCCCTCGGGGAGGACTACGAGCAGTACTTC.

This chain connects TRBV12-5 to TRBJ2-7, with D possibly called TRBD1 or TRBD2 (5 bases each). Between the trimmed V and J ends, which lost 10 bases and 2 bases, there was a span of 24 bases. The CDR3 sequence is 16 residues long. The germline CDR1 and CDR2 sequences are LGHNT and FRNRAP. The CDR3 coding sequence is TGTGCTACAGTCAGAGAGGGGAGCGGCCCTACCTACGAGCAGTACTTC. Protein product: CATVREGSGPTYEQYF.